Listed below are T cell receptor beta chains from one sample, sequenced in a study of cytomegalovirus exposure and HLA in healthy donors. Measured with immunoSEQ multiplex PCR; TCRdb has only the in-frame clones, and not every one. In the table there are roughly 150,000 clones, around three fifths of which are singletons. Specimen: PBMCs. The receptors stem from a woman aged 30 to 39 in good health and CMV-seropositive. CDR3s include the opening cysteine and the closing phenylalanine or tryptophan. A D gene is named only where the DNA matches it firmly. Size tells how often a clone was seen (once, few, many) or the class of an expanded clone, and some rows leave it out.

V gene	CDR3 length	D gene	J gene	clone size	CDR3 DNA	CDR3 protein
TRBV10-3	13	TRBD1	TRBJ2-7	few	TGTGCCTTAGGGACAGGGACCGGCCACGAGCAGTACTTC	CALGTGTGHEQYF
TRBV7-2	14	TRBD1	TRBJ1-1	.	TGTGCCAGCAGCCGACAGGGGGGAACCACTGAAGCTTTCTTT	CASSRQGGTTEAFF
TRBV6-1	14	TRBD1	TRBJ2-3	few	TGTGCCAGCAGTGAATTTGGTAAGGGGGCAGCGCAGTATTTT	CASSEFGKGAAQYF
TRBV7-6	15	TRBD1	TRBJ2-2	few	TGTGCCAGCAGAAAAGGGGGCTTAAGCACCGGGGAGCTGTTTTTT	CASRKGGLSTGELFF
TRBV9	16	.	TRBJ1-3	.	TGTGCCAGCAGCGTAGGTCCCGGTTACTCTGGAAACACCATATATTTT	CASSVGPGYSGNTIYF
TRBV4-2	13	.	TRBJ2-1	.	TGTGCCAGCAGCCGGGACTGGATGAATGAGCAGTTCTTC	CASSRDWMNEQFF
TRBV5-1	18	.	TRBJ1-6	few	TGCGCCAGCAGCTTGGAACCTACCGGGGGATCCTATAATTCACCCCTCCACTTT	CASSLEPTGGSYNSPLHF
TRBV4-1	17	TRBD2	TRBJ2-1	.	TGCGCCAGCAGCCCATCTCTAGCGGGGGCCTCCTACAATGAGCAGTTCTTC	CASSPSLAGASYNEQFF
TRBV20-1	11	.	TRBJ1-2	.	TGCAGGGCCCCGACTAACTATGGCTACACCTTC	CRAPTNYGYTF
TRBV28	14	TRBD1	TRBJ2-5	.	TGTGCCGGACGGGGACAGGGGGAACAAGAGACCCAGTACTTC	CAGRGQGEQETQYF
TRBV9	14	TRBD2	TRBJ2-3	.	TGTGCCAGCAGTCGAAGCGGGGCCACAGATACGCAGTATTTT	CASSRSGATDTQYF
TRBV6-5	14	TRBD2	TRBJ2-5	.	TGTGCCAGCAGCATCAGGACTAGCGGTAGGGACCAGTACTTC	CASSIRTSGRDQYF
TRBV2	12	.	TRBJ1-2	.	TGTGCCAGCAGTGGACAGAACTATGGCTACACCTTC	CASSGQNYGYTF
TRBV2	15	TRBD2	TRBJ2-1	.	TGTGCCAGCAGAGGACTAGCGGGGGGGGTGAATGAGCAGTTCTTC	CASRGLAGGVNEQFF
TRBV29-1	13	.	TRBJ2-5	.	TGCAGCCACCGAGGGGACATCCGCGAGACCCAGTACTTC	CSHRGDIRETQYF
TRBV9	14	.	TRBJ1-3	.	TGTGCCAGCAGCGTAGGGGGGCCTGGAAACACCATATATTTT	CASSVGGPGNTIYF
TRBV6-6	16	.	TRBJ2-7	.	TGTGCCAGCAGTTACCTCCCTCCCGGGCGGGGATACGAGCAGTACTTC	CASSYLPPGRGYEQYF
TRBV10-1	13	.	TRBJ2-1	.	TGCGCCAGCGGCACGGAGATGAAGGATGAGCAGTTCTTC	CASGTEMKDEQFF
TRBV21-1	16	.	TRBJ2-7	.	TGTGCCAGCAGCAGAAGCGGCGGGGCCAGGGCCTACGAGCAGTACTTC	CASSRSGGARAYEQYF
TRBV2	13	.	TRBJ1-2	.	TGTGCTTTAGCCGGAGGGAGCGTTGGTGGCTACACCTTC	CALAGGSVGGYTF
TRBV2	14	TRBD2	TRBJ2-1	.	TGTGCCAGCATCGGACTAGCGGGGAACAATGAGCAGTTCTTC	CASIGLAGNNEQFF
TRBV28	15	TRBD1	TRBJ2-7	.	TGTGCCAGCAGCCTGCCGGGACAGGGGGGCTACGAGCAGTACTTC	CASSLPGQGGYEQYF
TRBV5-5	16	.	TRBJ2-7	.	TGTGCCAGCAGCTTTTCGTCAGGGGAATACCCCTACGAGCAGTACTTC	CASSFSSGEYPYEQYF
TRBV6-6	15	TRBD2	TRBJ2-3	few	TGTGCCAGCAGGGGACTAGCGGGAGTTGTAGATACGCAGTATTTT	CASRGLAGVVDTQYF
TRBV6-1	10	.	TRBJ1-2	.	TGTGCCAGGAAAACTTATGGCTACACCTTC	CARKTYGYTF
TRBV30	14	.	TRBJ1-4	.	TGTGCCTGGAGTGCGGTCGGAGATAATGAAAAACTGTTTTTT	CAWSAVGDNEKLFF
TRBV14	15	TRBD1	TRBJ1-4	.	TGTGCCAGCAGCCACTGGACAGGGGGGAATGAAAAACTGTTTTTT	CASSHWTGGNEKLFF
TRBV6-1	13	.	TRBJ1-1	few	TGTGCCAGCAGGGAGGGAGTGGGAACTGAAGCTTTCTTT	CASREGVGTEAFF
TRBV6-5	11	TRBD1	TRBJ1-2	.	TGTGCCAGCAGAACAGGGGAGGGCTACACCTTC	CASRTGEGYTF
TRBV30	16	TRBD1	TRBJ1-4	.	TGTGCCTGGACACAGGGGGCGTATCGGAATAATGAAAAACTGTTTTTT	CAWTQGAYRNNEKLFF
TRBV9	15	.	TRBJ2-1	few	TGTGCCAGCAGCGCCGACTATGGGCAATACAATGAGCAGTTCTTC	CASSADYGQYNEQFF
TRBV6-5	14	TRBD1	TRBJ2-7	.	TGTGCCAGCAGTCCAATAGGGGGCAGGTACGAGCAGTACTTC	CASSPIGGRYEQYF
TRBV27	17	TRBD2	TRBJ2-7	.	TGTGCCAGCACGGGACTAGCGGGAGGGCGTCCCCCCTACGAGCAGTACTTC	CASTGLAGGRPPYEQYF
TRBV19	15	.	TRBJ1-4	.	TGTGCCAGTAGTATATACAGTGCAACTAATGAAAAACTGTTTTTT	CASSIYSATNEKLFF
TRBV5-1	14	TRBD1	TRBJ2-7	.	TGCGCCAGCAGTTTACGGACAGGGGACTACGAGCAGTACTTC	CASSLRTGDYEQYF
TRBV6-1	15	.	TRBJ1-4	.	TGTGCCAGCAGTGATGCGGCAGCAACTAATGAAAAACTGTTTTTT	CASSDAAATNEKLFF